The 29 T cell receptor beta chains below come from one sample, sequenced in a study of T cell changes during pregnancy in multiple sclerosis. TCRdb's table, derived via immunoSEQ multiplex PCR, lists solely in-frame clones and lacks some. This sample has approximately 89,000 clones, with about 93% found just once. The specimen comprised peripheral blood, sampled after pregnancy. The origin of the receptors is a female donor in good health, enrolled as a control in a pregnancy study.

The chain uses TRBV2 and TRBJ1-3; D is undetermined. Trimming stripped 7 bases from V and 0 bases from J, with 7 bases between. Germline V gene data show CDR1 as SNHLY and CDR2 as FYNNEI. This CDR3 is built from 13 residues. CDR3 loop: CASIWSSGNTIYF. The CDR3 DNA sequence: TGTGCCAGCATCTGGAGCTCTGGAAACACCATATATTTT.

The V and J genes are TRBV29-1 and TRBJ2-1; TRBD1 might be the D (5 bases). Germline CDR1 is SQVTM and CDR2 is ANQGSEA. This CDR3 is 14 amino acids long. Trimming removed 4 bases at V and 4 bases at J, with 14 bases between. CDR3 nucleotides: TGCAGCGTTGGGGGCACAGCCGGATACAATGAGCAGTTCTTC. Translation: CSVGGTAGYNEQFF.

The chain's CDR3 is CASSSRQGRSNEKLFF. CDR3 in DNA: TGTGCCAGCAGTTCCCGACAGGGGCGATCAAATGAAAAACTGTTTTTT. The chain couples TRBV28 to TRBJ1-4, with TRBD1 matching 8 bases. Germline V gene lookup returns CDR1 MDHEN and CDR2 SYDVKM. J was trimmed by 5 bases and V by 4 bases; bases with no gene match: 9. The CDR3 runs 16 residues.

CDR3 bases: TGTGCCAGCAGTTTCCTAGGAGGGGATACGCAGTATTTT. Translating it yields CASSFLGGDTQYF. The chain carries TRBV27 and TRBJ2-3; possibly TRBD2 for D (6 bases). Germline V gene data show CDR1 as MNHEY and CDR2 as SMNVEV (reference sequence). The CDR3 spans 13 residues. Trimming removed 3 bases at V and 6 bases at J, with 10 bases between.

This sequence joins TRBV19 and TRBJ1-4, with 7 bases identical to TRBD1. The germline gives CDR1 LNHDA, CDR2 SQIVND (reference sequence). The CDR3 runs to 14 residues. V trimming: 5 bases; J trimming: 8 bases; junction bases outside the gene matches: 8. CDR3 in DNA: TGTGCCAGTAGTGACAGGGCCCGCCGCGAAAAACTGTTTTTT. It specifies CASSDRARREKLFF.

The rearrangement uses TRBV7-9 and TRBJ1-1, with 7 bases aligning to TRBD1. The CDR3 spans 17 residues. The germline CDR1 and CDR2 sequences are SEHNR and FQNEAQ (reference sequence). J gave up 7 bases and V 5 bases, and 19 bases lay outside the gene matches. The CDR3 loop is CASSLISHRQGHIEAFF. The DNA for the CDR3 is TGTGCCAGCAGCCTAATATCGCACCGACAGGGCCATATTGAAGCTTTCTTT.

The CDR3 DNA follows: TGTGCCAGCAGCTCGACAGGCCACCAAGAGACCCAGTACTTC. Translated, it gives CASSSTGHQETQYF. The chain combines TRBV28 with TRBJ2-5, with a weak D call TRBD1 (6 bases). CDR1 is MDHEN and CDR2 is SYDVKM in the germline V gene. This CDR3 has 14 amino acids. Trimming left V 6 bases short and J 0 bases short, with 11 bases between.

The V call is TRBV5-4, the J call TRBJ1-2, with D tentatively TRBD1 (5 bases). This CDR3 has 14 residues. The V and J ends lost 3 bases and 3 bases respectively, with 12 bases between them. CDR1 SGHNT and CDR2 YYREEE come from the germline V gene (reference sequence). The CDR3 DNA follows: TGTGCCAGCAGCTCCGGGGGGTCGGACTATGGCTACACCTTC. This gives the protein CASSSGGSDYGYTF.

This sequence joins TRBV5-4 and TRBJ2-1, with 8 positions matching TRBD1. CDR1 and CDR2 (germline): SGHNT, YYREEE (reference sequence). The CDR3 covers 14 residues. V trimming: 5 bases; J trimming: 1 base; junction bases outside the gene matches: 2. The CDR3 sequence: CASSRDRSYNEQFF. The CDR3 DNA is TGTGCCAGCAGTCGGGACAGGTCCTACAATGAGCAGTTCTTC.

CDR3 nucleotide sequence: TGTGGGACAGGGGCAACTAGCACAGATACGCAGTATTTT. This translates into CGTGATSTDTQYF. The J gene is TRBJ2-3, the V gene TRBV7-9, with 9 bases fitting TRBD1. Germline-derived CDR1 and CDR2 are SEHNR and FQNEAQ (reference sequence). The CDR3 is 13 residues long.

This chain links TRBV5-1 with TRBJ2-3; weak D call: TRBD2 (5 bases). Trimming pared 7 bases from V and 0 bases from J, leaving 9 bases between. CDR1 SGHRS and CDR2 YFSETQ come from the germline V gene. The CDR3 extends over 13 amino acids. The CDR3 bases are TGCGCCAGCTGGACTGCTAGCACAGATACGCAGTATTTT. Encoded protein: CASWTASTDTQYF.

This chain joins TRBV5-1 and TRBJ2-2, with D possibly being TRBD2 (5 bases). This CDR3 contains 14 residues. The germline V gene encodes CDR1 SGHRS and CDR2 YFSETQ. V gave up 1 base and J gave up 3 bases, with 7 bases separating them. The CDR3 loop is CASSLRTDTGELFF. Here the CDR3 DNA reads TGCGCCAGCAGCTTGAGGACTGACACCGGGGAGCTGTTTTTT.

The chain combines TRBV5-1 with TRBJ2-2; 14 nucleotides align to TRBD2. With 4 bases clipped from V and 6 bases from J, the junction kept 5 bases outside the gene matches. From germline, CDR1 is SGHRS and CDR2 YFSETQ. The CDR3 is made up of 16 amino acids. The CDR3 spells CASSPGTSGRPGELFF. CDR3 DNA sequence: TGCGCCAGCAGCCCAGGGACTAGCGGGAGACCCGGGGAGCTGTTTTTT.

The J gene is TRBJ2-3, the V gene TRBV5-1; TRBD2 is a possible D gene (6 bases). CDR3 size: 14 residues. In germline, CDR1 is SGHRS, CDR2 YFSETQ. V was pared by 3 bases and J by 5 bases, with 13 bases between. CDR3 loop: CASSWGAGQDTQYF. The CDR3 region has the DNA TGCGCCAGCAGCTGGGGTGCGGGGCAAGATACGCAGTATTTT.

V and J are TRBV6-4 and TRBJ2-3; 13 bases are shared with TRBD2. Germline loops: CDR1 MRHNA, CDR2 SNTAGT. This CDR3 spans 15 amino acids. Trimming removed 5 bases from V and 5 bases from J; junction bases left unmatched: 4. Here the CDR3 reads CASSPGLAGRDTQYF. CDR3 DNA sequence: TGTGCCAGCAGTCCGGGACTAGCGGGGCGAGATACGCAGTATTTT.

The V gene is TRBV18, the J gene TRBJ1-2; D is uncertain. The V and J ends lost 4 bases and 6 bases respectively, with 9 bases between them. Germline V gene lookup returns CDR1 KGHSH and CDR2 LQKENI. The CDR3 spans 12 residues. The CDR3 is CASSLGANGYTF. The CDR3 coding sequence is TGTGCCAGCTCACTAGGAGCGAATGGCTACACCTTC.

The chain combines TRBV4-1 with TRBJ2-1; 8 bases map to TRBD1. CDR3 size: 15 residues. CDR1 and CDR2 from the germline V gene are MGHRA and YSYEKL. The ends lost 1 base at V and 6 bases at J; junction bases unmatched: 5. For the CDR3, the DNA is TGCGCCAGCAGCCAAGTTACAGGGGGTAGCAATGAGCAGTTCTTC. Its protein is CASSQVTGGSNEQFF.

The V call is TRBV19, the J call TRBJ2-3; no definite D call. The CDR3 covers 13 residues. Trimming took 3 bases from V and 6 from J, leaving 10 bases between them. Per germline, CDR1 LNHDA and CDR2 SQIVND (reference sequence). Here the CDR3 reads CASSILLGDTQYF. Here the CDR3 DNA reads TGTGCCAGTAGTATCCTCCTCGGGGATACGCAGTATTTT.

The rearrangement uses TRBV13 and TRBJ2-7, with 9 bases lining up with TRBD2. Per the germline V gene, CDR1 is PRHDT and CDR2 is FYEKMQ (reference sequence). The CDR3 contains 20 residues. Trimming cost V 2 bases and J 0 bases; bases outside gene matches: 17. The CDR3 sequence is CASSLRGLWLAGRTSYEQYF. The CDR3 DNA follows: TGTGCCAGCAGCTTAAGGGGTTTGTGGCTAGCGGGAAGAACCTCCTACGAGCAGTACTTC. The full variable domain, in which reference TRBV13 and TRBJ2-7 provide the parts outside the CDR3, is AAGVIQSPRHLIKEKRETATLKCYPIPRHDTVYWYQQGPGQDPQFLISFYEKMQSDKGSIPDRFSAQQFSDYHSELNMSSLELGDSALYFCASSLRGLWLAGRTSYEQYFGPGTRLTVT.

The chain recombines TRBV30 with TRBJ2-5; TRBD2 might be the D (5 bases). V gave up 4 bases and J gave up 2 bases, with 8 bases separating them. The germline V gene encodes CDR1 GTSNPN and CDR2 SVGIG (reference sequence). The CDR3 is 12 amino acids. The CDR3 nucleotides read TGTGCCTGGAACCCGGGGCAAGAGACCCAGTACTTC. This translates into CAWNPGQETQYF.

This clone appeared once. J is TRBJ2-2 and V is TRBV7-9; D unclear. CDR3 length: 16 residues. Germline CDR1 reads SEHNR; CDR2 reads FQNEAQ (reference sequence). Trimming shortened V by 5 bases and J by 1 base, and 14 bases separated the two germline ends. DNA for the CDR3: TGTGCCAGCAGCCAGCTGGTGCGGAGGAACACCGGGGAGCTGTTTTTT. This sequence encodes CASSQLVRRNTGELFF.

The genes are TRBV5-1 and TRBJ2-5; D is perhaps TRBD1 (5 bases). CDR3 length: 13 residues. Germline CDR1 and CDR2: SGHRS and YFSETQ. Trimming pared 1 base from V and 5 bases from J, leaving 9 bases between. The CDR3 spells CASSLQGWETQYF. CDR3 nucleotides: TGCGCCAGCAGCTTGCAGGGATGGGAGACCCAGTACTTC.

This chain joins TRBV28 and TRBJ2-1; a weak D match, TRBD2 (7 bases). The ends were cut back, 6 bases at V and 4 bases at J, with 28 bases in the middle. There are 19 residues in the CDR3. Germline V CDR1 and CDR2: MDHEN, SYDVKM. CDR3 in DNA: TGTGCCAGCAGGCCTAGGGTGGGGGCCGGACTAGGCCCTTACAATGAGCAGTTCTTC. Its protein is CASRPRVGAGLGPYNEQFF.

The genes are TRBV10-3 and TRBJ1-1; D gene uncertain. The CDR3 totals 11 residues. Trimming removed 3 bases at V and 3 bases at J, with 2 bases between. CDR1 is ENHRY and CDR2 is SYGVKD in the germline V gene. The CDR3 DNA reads TGTGCCATCAGTGACTACACTGAAGCTTTCTTT. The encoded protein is CAISDYTEAFF.

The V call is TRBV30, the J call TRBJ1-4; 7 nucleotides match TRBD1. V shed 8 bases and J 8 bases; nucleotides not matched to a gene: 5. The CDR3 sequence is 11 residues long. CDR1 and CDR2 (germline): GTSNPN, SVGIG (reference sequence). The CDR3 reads CAPPTGEKLFF. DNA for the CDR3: TGTGCCCCCCCGACAGGGGAAAAACTGTTTTTT. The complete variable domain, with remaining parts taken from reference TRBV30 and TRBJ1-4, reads SQTIHQWPATLVQPVGSPLSLECTVEGTSNPNLYWYRQAAGRGLQLLFYSVGIGQISSEVPQNLSASRPQDRQFILSSKKLLLSDSGFYLCAPPTGEKLFFGSGTQLSVL.

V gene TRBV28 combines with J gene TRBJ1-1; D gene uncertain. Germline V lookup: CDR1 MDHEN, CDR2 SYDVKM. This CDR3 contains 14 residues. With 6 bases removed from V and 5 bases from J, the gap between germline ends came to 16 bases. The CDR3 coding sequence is TGTGCCAGCAGAGTGGCGGGTTTAAGGACTGAAGCTTTCTTT. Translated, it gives CASRVAGLRTEAFF. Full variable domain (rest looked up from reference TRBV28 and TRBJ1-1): DVKVTQSSRYLVKRTGEKVFLECVQDMDHENMFWYRQDPGLGLRLIYFSYDVKMKEKGDIPEGYSVSREKKERFSLILESASTNQTSMYLCASRVAGLRTEAFFGQGTRLTVV.

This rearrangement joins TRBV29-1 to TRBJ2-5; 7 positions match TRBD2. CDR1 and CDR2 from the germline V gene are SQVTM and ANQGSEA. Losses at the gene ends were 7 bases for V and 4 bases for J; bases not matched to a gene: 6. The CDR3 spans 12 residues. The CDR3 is CSAGRAGETQYF. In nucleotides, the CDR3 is TGCAGCGCGGGGAGGGCCGGAGAGACCCAGTACTTC.

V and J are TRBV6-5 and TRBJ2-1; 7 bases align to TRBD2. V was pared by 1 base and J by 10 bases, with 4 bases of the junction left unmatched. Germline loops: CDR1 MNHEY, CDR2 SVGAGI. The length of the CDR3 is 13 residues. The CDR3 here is CASSYFGREEQFF. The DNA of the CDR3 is TGTGCCAGCAGTTACTTTGGGCGGGAGGAGCAGTTCTTC.

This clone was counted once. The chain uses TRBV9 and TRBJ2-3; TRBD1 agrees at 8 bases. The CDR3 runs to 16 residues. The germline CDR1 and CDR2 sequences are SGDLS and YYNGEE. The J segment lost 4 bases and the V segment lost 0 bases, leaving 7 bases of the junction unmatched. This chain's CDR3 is CASSVGVRQGSDTQYF. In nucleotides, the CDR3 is TGTGCCAGCAGCGTAGGGGTAAGACAGGGGTCAGATACGCAGTATTTT.